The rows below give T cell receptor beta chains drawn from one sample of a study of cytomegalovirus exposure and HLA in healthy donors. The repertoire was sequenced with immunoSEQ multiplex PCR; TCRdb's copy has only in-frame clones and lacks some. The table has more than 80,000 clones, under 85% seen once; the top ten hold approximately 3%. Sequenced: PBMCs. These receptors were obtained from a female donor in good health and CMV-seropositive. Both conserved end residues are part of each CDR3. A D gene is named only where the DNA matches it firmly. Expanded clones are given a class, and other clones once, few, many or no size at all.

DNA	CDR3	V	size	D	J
TGTGCCTGGGGGGGACTAGCGGGCCAAGAGACCCAGTACTTC	CAWGGLAGQETQYF	TRBV30	.	TRBD2	TRBJ2-5
TGTGCCAGCAGGGACCCGACAGGGAATGGCTACACCTTC	CASRDPTGNGYTF	TRBV28	.	TRBD1	TRBJ1-2
TGTGCCAGCTCACTTCTGGGACTGGTAACCGGGGAGCTGTTTTTT	CASSLLGLVTGELFF	TRBV2	.	.	TRBJ2-2
TGCAGCGCCGTGGTGGCCACAGATACGCAGTATTTT	CSAVVATDTQYF	TRBV29-1	.	.	TRBJ2-3
TGTGCCAGCAGGCCTCACAGGGGGGGCGAGCAGTACTTC	CASRPHRGGEQYF	TRBV28	.	.	TRBJ2-7
TGTGCCAGCAGCCAAGAGACAGGGTACAATGAGCAGTTCTTC	CASSQETGYNEQFF	TRBV4-2	.	TRBD1	TRBJ2-1
TGTGCCATCAGTGACCGCTCTCCGGGACTGCTCACAGATACGCAGTATTTT	CAISDRSPGLLTDTQYF	TRBV10-3	few	.	TRBJ2-3
TGTGCCAGCAGCCCGCCTTACAGGGGAAGTAACTATGGCTACACCTTC	CASSPPYRGSNYGYTF	TRBV5-4	.	TRBD1	TRBJ1-2
TGTGCCAGCAGCACTCACAGGACTAGCGGGACCTACGAGCAGTACTTC	CASSTHRTSGTYEQYF	TRBV5-4	.	TRBD2	TRBJ2-7
TGTGCCAGCAGTCAGGGGTGGAATTCACCCCTCCACTTT	CASSQGWNSPLHF	TRBV5-8	few	.	TRBJ1-6
TGTGCCAGCAGCTTAGCCGGGACAGCGAACTCCGGGGAGCTGTTTTTT	CASSLAGTANSGELFF	TRBV7-2	.	TRBD1	TRBJ2-2
TGTGCCAGCAGCTTAGGATCCAGACAGGTTTACTACGAGCAGTACTTC	CASSLGSRQVYYEQYF	TRBV7-9	few	.	TRBJ2-7
TGTGCCAGCACCCTCTGGGCGGGGTCCTACGAGCAGTACTTC	CASTLWAGSYEQYF	TRBV6-5	.	.	TRBJ2-7
TGTGCCAGCAGGGATACTAGCGGGAGGGCGGGCGAGCAGTACTTC	CASRDTSGRAGEQYF	TRBV2	few	TRBD2	TRBJ2-7
TGTGCCTGGAGTGTCGGACAGGGGGCGAATGAGCAGTTCTTC	CAWSVGQGANEQFF	TRBV30	.	TRBD1	TRBJ2-1
TGTGCCAGCAGCAAAGGACAGGGCAACTCCTACAATGAGCAGTTCTTC	CASSKGQGNSYNEQFF	TRBV5-4	.	TRBD1	TRBJ2-1
TGTGCCAGCAGTTCTACAGGGGACGCAGATACGCAGTATTTT	CASSSTGDADTQYF	TRBV6-4	.	TRBD1	TRBJ2-3
TGTGCCAGCAGTTTGGTGACTAGCGGGAACACCGGGGAGCTGTTTTTT	CASSLVTSGNTGELFF	TRBV28	few	TRBD2	TRBJ2-2
TGTGCCAGCAGTTTTGGCGGGAGCCAATACTACGAGCAGTACTTC	CASSFGGSQYYEQYF	TRBV28	.	TRBD2	TRBJ2-7
TGTGCCAGCAGCGCAGCGGGCAATGAGCAGTTCTTC	CASSAAGNEQFF	TRBV7-8	.	.	TRBJ2-1
TGCGCCAGCAGCCCCACTAGCGGATATAACAATGAGCAGTTCTTC	CASSPTSGYNNEQFF	TRBV5-1	few	TRBD2	TRBJ2-1
TGCGCCAGCAGTGAGTCCAGCACAGGGGGCACTGAAGCTTTCTTT	CASSESSTGGTEAFF	TRBV10-1	.	TRBD1	TRBJ1-1
TGTGCCAGAAGCTACGGCGGGGGGGCTCTTAACTATGGCTACACCTTC	CARSYGGGALNYGYTF	TRBV5-3	.	.	TRBJ1-2
TGTGCCAGCAGCCTCGGCCCAGGGAACACCATATATTTT	CASSLGPGNTIYF	TRBV7-3	.	.	TRBJ1-3
TGTGCCAGCAGTCCGACAGGGGGCGAGCAGTACTTC	CASSPTGGEQYF	TRBV25-1	.	TRBD1	TRBJ2-7